This T cell receptor (beta chain) was captured by sequencing in a study of T cells in tumors after PD-1 blockade. Germline-derived CDR1 and CDR2 are SGDLS and YYNGEE. The CDR3 runs to 17 residues. With V trimmed by 4 bases and J by 0 bases, 8 bases remained unmatched. Method: immunoSEQ multiplex PCR; TCRdb's copy keeps in-frame clones and lacks some. The table lists approximately 63,000 clones, around 67% of them singletons, with about 4.8% in the top ten. Sequencing used PBMCs, obtained after anti-PD-1 treatment. The V and J genes are TRBV9 and TRBJ2-1; 9 nucleotides agree with TRBD1. The receptor's source is a human donor with basal cell carcinoma. CDR3 bases: TGTGCCAGCAGCCCCAGGACAGGGGTCGGCTCCTACAATGAGCAGTTCTTC. The encoded protein is CASSPRTGVGSYNEQFF.